The 30 T cell receptor beta chains below were found in one sample sequenced in a study of human T cells and chemical hapten exposure. Time point given: patch test 3, about 24 weeks after DPC sensitization. Treatment reported: therapeutic diphenylcyclopropenone sensitization with weekly scalp DPC. Using its own MiXCR run on the RACE reads, TCRdb lists one record per CDR3 protein. This sample carries about 97,000 distinct CDR3 sequences, 25% to 35% of them seen once, and the ten largest clones take 10%. The sequenced sample was whole blood, obtained in connection with sensitization to the hapten diphenylcyclopropenone (DPC). These receptors came from a man aged 40-50 years with alopecia areata. Some clones in this sample may be carry-over from other donors' samples.

The gene calls are TRBV3-1 and TRBJ2-1; D is perhaps TRBD2 (6 bases). V was trimmed by 3 bases and J by 0 bases, leaving 12 bases between them. Germline V CDR1 and CDR2: LGHDT, YNNKEL (reference sequence). This CDR3 contains 16 residues. The CDR3 DNA is TGTGCCAGCAGCCAGAGCGGGCTCAGCTCCTACAATGAGCAGTTCTTC. Amino acids: CASSQSGLSSYNEQFF.

The CDR3 DNA sequence: TGTGCCAGCAGCTTATACCAGGGACATGGCACCATATATTTT. It yields the protein CASSLYQGHGTIYF. This chain connects TRBV7-3 to TRBJ1-3; the D gene is possibly TRBD1 (6 bases). This CDR3 is 14 amino acids long. CDR1 and CDR2 from the germline V gene are SGHTA and FQGTGA. V lost 2 bases, J lost 9 bases, and 14 bases lay in between.

The chain is built from TRBV7-2 and TRBJ1-2; possible D gene TRBD1, 5 bases. Germline CDR1 SGHTA, CDR2 FQGNSA. The V end lost 3 bases, the J end lost 2 bases, and 10 bases lay between the germline ends. This CDR3 comprises 14 residues. CDR3: CASSLQGPNYGYTF. CDR3 DNA sequence: TGTGCCAGCAGCTTGCAGGGACCGAACTATGGCTACACCTTC.

This sequence joins TRBV12-3 or TRBV12-4 and TRBJ2-1, with 7 bases matching TRBD2. The CDR3 is made up of 16 amino acids. Germline trimming cut 5 bases from V and 7 bases from J; bases unmatched to any gene: 14. The CDR3 loop is CASSPTRQRGGNEQFF. CDR3 DNA sequence: TGTGCCAGCAGTCCCACTCGTCAGCGGGGTGGAAATGAGCAGTTCTTC.

The chain couples TRBV28 to TRBJ2-5; D not resolved. Trimming pared 4 bases from V and 1 base from J, leaving 10 bases between. The germline gives CDR1 MDHEN, CDR2 SYDVKM. The CDR3 is made up of 14 amino acids. The CDR3 region has the DNA TGTGCCAGCAGTTCCTCGCCACGCCAAGAGACCCAGTACTTC. Its protein is CASSSSPRQETQYF.

The chain employs TRBV18 and TRBJ1-2; 8 positions agree with TRBD1. The CDR3 has 17 residues. The germline V gene has CDR1 KGHSH and CDR2 LQKENI. V lost 4 bases, J lost 4 bases, and 14 bases stayed unmatched. The CDR3 loop reads CASSQMEVYRGTYGYTF. The CDR3 DNA follows: TGTGCCAGCTCACAGATGGAGGTCTACAGGGGGACCTATGGCTACACCTTC.

This clonotype has only a few counts. The gene calls are TRBV28 and TRBJ2-3; tentatively, D is TRBD1 (6 bases). The CDR3 extends over 14 amino acids. V lost 1 base, J lost 4 bases, and 9 bases lay in between. Germline V gene data show CDR1 as MDHEN and CDR2 as SYDVKM. CDR3 loop: CASSLSQGSDTQYF. CDR3 DNA sequence: TGTGCCAGCAGTTTATCTCAGGGGTCAGATACGCAGTATTTT.

This clonotype has a handful of counts. The chain joins TRBV9 to TRBJ2-6; 9 bases fit TRBD1. CDR1 is SGDLS, CDR2 YYNGEE, per germline. The V gene end was trimmed by 3 bases and the J gene end by 2 bases; junction bases not matched to a gene: 3. The CDR3 length is 16 residues. CDR3 in amino acids: CASSARQGAGANVLTF. For the CDR3, the DNA is TGTGCCAGCAGCGCAAGACAGGGGGCTGGGGCCAACGTCCTGACTTTC.

The chain has TRBV6-5 and TRBJ2-1; TRBD2 is a possible D gene (6 bases). V lost 6 bases and J 3 bases, leaving 15 bases between the germline ends. The CDR3 is made up of 15 amino acids. CDR1 and CDR2 (germline): MNHEY, SVGAGI. The CDR3 loop reads CASSPGQGLYNEQFF. The CDR3 DNA reads TGTGCCAGCAGCCCGGGGCAGGGACTCTACAATGAGCAGTTCTTC.

This clonotype appeared a few times. CDR3: CASRRQAAYNEQFF. CDR3 DNA sequence: TGTGCCAGCAGGCGACAGGCAGCCTACAATGAGCAGTTCTTC. J is TRBJ2-1 and V is TRBV7-2; maybe TRBD1 (6 bases). The CDR3 runs 14 residues. CDR1 SGHTA and CDR2 FQGNSA come from the germline V gene. V lost 6 bases and J lost 2, with 11 bases in between.

J is TRBJ2-7 and V is TRBV6-2 or TRBV6-3, with 9 positions matching TRBD1. The CDR3 is 17 residues long. The V gene's germline CDR1 is MNHEY and CDR2 SVGEGT. With V trimmed by 2 bases and J by 7 bases, 15 bases remained unmatched. CDR3 amino acids: CASSYIRSRDREGEQYF. CDR3 nucleotides: TGTGCCAGCAGTTACATACGGAGTCGGGACAGGGAAGGGGAGCAGTACTTC.

V gene TRBV28 combines with J gene TRBJ1-1; TRBD1 matches 10 bases. This CDR3 has 15 residues. Germline V gene data show CDR1 as MDHEN and CDR2 as SYDVKM. Trimming at V came to 3 bases and at J to 11 bases, leaving 12 bases not matched to a gene. This chain's CDR3 is CASSFTVDRGLGAFF. The CDR3 coding sequence is TGTGCCAGCAGTTTCACCGTCGACAGGGGGCTAGGGGCTTTCTTT.

The chain couples TRBV7-9 to TRBJ2-4; 8 bases agree with TRBD1. Germline lookup yields CDR1 SEHNR and CDR2 FQNEAQ (reference sequence). Trimming took 3 bases from V and 1 from J; bases not matched to a gene: 8. This CDR3 spans 17 amino acids. In DNA form, the CDR3 reads TGTGCCAGCAGCTTCAAGACAGGGGACTCTGCCAAAAACATTCAGTACTTC. Protein product: CASSFKTGDSAKNIQYF. Based on the CDR3 plus reference TRBV7-9 and TRBJ2-4, the full variable domain is DTGVSQNPRHKITKRGQNVTFRCDPISEHNRLYWYRQTLGQGPEFLTYFQNEAQLEKSRLLSDRFSAERPKGSFSTLEIQRTEQGDSAMYLCASSFKTGDSAKNIQYFGAGTRLSVL.

This chain links TRBV14 with TRBJ1-1; no reliable D call. V was clipped by 0 bases and J by 5 bases, with 10 bases between them. Germline CDR1 reads SGHDN; CDR2 reads FVKESK. The length of the CDR3 is 14 residues. CDR3 bases: TGTGCCAGCAGCCAAGATCGGTCAGTGACTGAAGCTTTCTTT. Its protein product is CASSQDRSVTEAFF.

This sequence joins TRBV20-1 and TRBJ1-6, with D uncertain. V was cut by 4 bases and J by 0 bases, with 7 bases left in between. The CDR3 loop spans 14 amino acids. Per germline, CDR1 DFQATT and CDR2 SNEGSKA (reference sequence). The CDR3 nucleotides are TGCAGTGCTATGGAGAGCTCCTATAATTCACCCCTCCACTTT. Translation gives CSAMESSYNSPLHF.

CDR3 loop: CATSRDELQGGRIIQYF. The CDR3 DNA follows: TGTGCCACCAGCAGAGATGAGTTGCAGGGGGGTCGTATCATTCAGTACTTC. The chain combines TRBV15 with TRBJ2-4; a weak D match, TRBD1 (7 bases). This CDR3 has 17 amino acids. Per the germline V gene, CDR1 is LNHNV and CDR2 is YYDKDF (reference sequence). The V gene lost 0 bases and the J gene lost 9 bases, with 21 bases spanning the gap. Drawing the rest from reference TRBV15 and TRBJ2-4, the complete variable domain is DAMVIQNPRYQVTQFGKPVTLSCSQTLNHNVMYWYQQKSSQAPKLLFHYYDKDFNNEADTPDNFQSRRPNTSFCFLDIRSPGLGDTAMYLCATSRDELQGGRIIQYFGAGTRLSVL.

The gene calls are TRBV6-5 and TRBJ1-6, with 10 bases identical to TRBD1. The CDR3 consists of 14 residues. CDR1 MNHEY and CDR2 SVGAGI come from the germline V gene. V was pared by 6 bases and J by 7 bases, with 3 bases of the junction left unmatched. The CDR3 spells CASRPDRGNSPLHF. CDR3 nucleotides: TGTGCCAGCAGGCCGGACAGGGGGAATTCACCCCTCCACTTT.

The rearrangement joins TRBV11-2 to TRBJ1-6; D gene ambiguous. The V gene lost 1 base and the J gene lost 6 bases, with 10 bases spanning the gap. Germline CDR1 SGHAT, CDR2 FQNNGV. CDR3 length: 15 amino acids. Here the CDR3 DNA reads TGTGCCAGCAGCTTAGTGGTACAGATTAATTCACCCCTCCACTTT. Translated, it gives CASSLVVQINSPLHF.

This clonotype showed up just a few times. The genes are TRBV12-3 or TRBV12-4 and TRBJ2-1; D might be TRBD1 (5 bases). The germline V and J ends were trimmed by 6 bases and 8 bases, with 17 bases remaining between them. The CDR3 has 14 residues. The CDR3 protein is CASRKGAASHEQFF. CDR3 coding DNA: TGTGCCAGCAGAAAAGGGGCTGCCTCCCATGAGCAGTTCTTC.

This clonotype was detected only a few times. This chain links TRBV6-2 or TRBV6-3 with TRBJ1-1; TRBD1 aligns across 10 bases. The CDR3 is 15 amino acids. CDR1 MNHEY and CDR2 SVGEGT come from the germline V gene. The trim removed 10 bases at V and 2 bases at J, leaving 10 bases unmatched. The CDR3 DNA follows: TGTGCCACCCGGGACAGGGGTTTCGCTAACACTGAAGCTTTCTTT. This sequence encodes CATRDRGFANTEAFF.

The V and J genes are TRBV28 and TRBJ1-4; TRBD1 might be the D (6 bases). Germline values: CDR1 MDHEN, CDR2 SYDVKM. This CDR3 is built from 12 residues. Trimming stripped 8 bases from V and 10 bases from J, with 14 bases between. The CDR3 DNA sequence: TGTGCCAGCGGCAGGGGAGCTGCAAAACTGTTTTTT. Amino acids: CASGRGAAKLFF. Supplemented by reference TRBV28 and TRBJ1-4, the full variable domain reads DVKVTQSSRYLVKRTGEKVFLECVQDMDHENMFWYRQDPGLGLRLIYFSYDVKMKEKGDIPEGYSVSREKKERFSLILESASTNQTSMYLCASGRGAAKLFFGSGTQLSVL.

This chain joins TRBV10-3 and TRBJ1-1, with TRBD1 matching over 7 bases. After removal of 10 bases from V and 0 bases from J, the junction contained 5 bases not matched to a gene. This CDR3 spans 13 amino acids. Germline-derived CDR1 and CDR2 are ENHRY and SYGVKD. DNA of the CDR3: TGTGCCACTGGACAGGCAGTGAACACTGAAGCTTTCTTT. Translation: CATGQAVNTEAFF.

The chain combines TRBV27 with TRBJ2-7, with TRBD1 matching over 8 bases. Trimming at V came to 4 bases and at J to 6 bases, leaving 2 bases not matched to a gene. The CDR3 sequence is 12 residues long. The germline CDR1 and CDR2 sequences are MNHEY and SMNVEV (reference sequence). CDR3 in amino acids: CASSWTGREQYF. CDR3 DNA sequence: TGTGCCAGCAGTTGGACAGGGCGCGAGCAGTACTTC.

The CDR3 DNA is TGTGCCAGCAGTCCCCCGACGGGGGTACGTCTGTTTTTT. Amino acids: CASSPPTGVRLFF. The V call is TRBV12-3 or TRBV12-4, the J call TRBJ1-4; D is possibly TRBD1 (5 bases). This CDR3 region has 13 residues. With 5 bases removed from V and 14 bases from J, the gap between germline ends came to 18 bases.

CDR3 amino acids: CASSAQGNTEAFF. CDR3 nucleotide sequence: TGTGCCAGCAGTGCACAGGGGAACACTGAAGCTTTCTTT. V and J are TRBV12-3 or TRBV12-4 and TRBJ1-1; D might be TRBD1 (6 bases). V dropped 5 bases and J dropped 1 base, with 8 bases sitting between them. The CDR3 contains 13 residues.

The chain couples TRBV12-3 or TRBV12-4 to TRBJ2-7; D remains ambiguous. Trimming shortened V by 6 bases and J by 2 bases, and 11 bases separated the two germline ends. The CDR3 loop spans 13 amino acids. Here the CDR3 reads CASSPDWTYEQYF. The CDR3 DNA sequence: TGTGCCAGCAGCCCGGATTGGACCTACGAGCAGTACTTC.

This chain uses TRBV7-9 with TRBJ2-7, with 8 positions matching TRBD2. Losses at the gene ends were 5 bases for V and 9 bases for J; bases not matched to a gene: 12. Germline CDR1 SEHNR, CDR2 FQNEAQ (reference sequence). The CDR3 length is 14 residues. CDR3 sequence: CASSPRTSKWGQYF. The CDR3 nucleotides read TGTGCCAGCAGCCCCAGGACTAGCAAGTGGGGGCAGTACTTC.

J is TRBJ2-1 and V is TRBV5-1; D gene uncertain. Trimming pared 2 bases from V and 6 bases from J, leaving 12 bases between. This CDR3 has 14 amino acids. Germline V gene sequence: CDR1 SGHRS, CDR2 YFSETQ. As DNA, the CDR3 is TGCGCCAGCAGCTTTGGCCCAAGAAGCAATGAGCAGTTCTTC. It specifies CASSFGPRSNEQFF.

The chain has TRBV10-3 and TRBJ1-6; no firm D call. This CDR3 spans 13 amino acids. V was clipped by 7 bases and J by 3 bases, with 7 bases between them. Germline CDR1 is ENHRY and CDR2 is SYGVKD. Here the CDR3 DNA reads TGTGCCATCAAACAGAACTATAATTCACCCCTCCACTTT. This encodes CAIKQNYNSPLHF.

This clonotype has just a few counts. The chain combines TRBV5-4 with TRBJ2-1, with TRBD2 matching over 12 bases. This CDR3 is 15 amino acids long. Germline CDR1 and CDR2: SGHNT and YYREEE (reference sequence). V shed 4 bases and J 8 bases; nucleotides not matched to a gene: 7. CDR3 DNA sequence: TGTGCCAGCAGCCCCACTAGCGGGAGGTCACATGAGCAGTTCTTC. Amino acid sequence: CASSPTSGRSHEQFF.